The 4 T cell receptor beta chains below all came from one sample that was sequenced in a study of blood T cell repertoires in COVID-19. Produced via immunoSEQ multiplex PCR; TCRdb's table is partial and in-frame only. The data hold about 220,000 clones, with 70% to 90% observed a single time. Specimen: peripheral blood. Receptors were obtained from a human donor in a cohort sampled during active COVID-19.

V and J are TRBV18 and TRBJ1-6; D ambiguous. The V gene lost 2 bases and the J gene lost 11 bases, with 13 bases spanning the gap. The CDR3 length is 14 residues. The germline gives CDR1 KGHSH, CDR2 LQKENI. CDR3 in amino acids: CASSPVTRQAPLHF. The CDR3 DNA follows: TGTGCCAGCTCACCAGTGACAAGGCAAGCACCCCTCCACTTT.

The V and J genes are TRBV2 and TRBJ1-1, with 9 positions matching TRBD1. CDR1 is SNHLY and CDR2 is FYNNEI in the germline V gene. Germline trimming cut 6 bases from V and 11 bases from J; bases unmatched to any gene: 13. The CDR3 sequence is 14 residues long. Here the CDR3 reads CASRWDREQTGAFF. The CDR3 DNA reads as TGTGCCAGCAGATGGGACAGGGAACAAACTGGGGCTTTCTTT. Full variable domain (missing parts from reference TRBV2 and TRBJ1-1): EPEVTQTPSHQVTQMGQEVILRCVPISNHLYFYWYRQILGQKVEFLVSFYNNEISEKSEIFDDQFSVERPDGSNFTLKIRSTKLEDSAMYFCASRWDREQTGAFFGQGTRLTVV.

The CDR3 nucleotides are TGTGCCATCAGTACAGGGGTTTTTAGCTACACCTTC. Translated: CAISTGVFSYTF. This rearrangement joins TRBV10-3 to TRBJ1-2, with TRBD1 identical over 7 bases. This CDR3 is 12 amino acids long. With V trimmed by 5 bases and J by 9 bases, 6 bases remained unmatched. Germline assignment: CDR1 ENHRY and CDR2 SYGVKD.

The genes are TRBV5-1 and TRBJ2-5; 9 nucleotides match TRBD1. Germline trimming cut 4 bases from V and 5 bases from J; bases unmatched to any gene: 6. This CDR3 is 14 amino acids long. Germline CDR1 reads SGHRS; CDR2 reads YFSETQ. The chain's CDR3 is CASSMGQGEETQYF. CDR3 nucleotides: TGCGCCAGCAGCATGGGACAGGGAGAGGAGACCCAGTACTTC.